The rows below give T cell receptor beta chains drawn from one sample of a study of Graves' ophthalmopathy and Graves' hyperthyroidism. Via MiXCR, TCRdb re-called the multiplex PCR reads, giving one row per CDR3 protein. The sample comprises hundreds of thousands of distinct CDR3 sequences, 22% of which are singletons, and more than 5.5% rests with the top ten. The sample consisted of peripheral blood. Every receptor here comes from a woman aged 18-35 years with stable Graves' hyperthyroidism. Some clones in this sample may be carry-over from other donors' samples. CDR3s include the opening cysteine and the closing phenylalanine or tryptophan. Fields, in order: V gene, D gene, clone size, J gene, CDR3 DNA, CDR3 protein. The D gene is left open where the match is weak. The size of a clone is reported for some rows only, either as once, few or many, or as a class for expanded clones.

>TRBV6-5|.|many|TRBJ1-2
TGTGCCAGCAGTTACTCGACCGGGGCTAACTATGGCTACACCTTC
CASSYSTGANYGYTF
>TRBV6-2/TRBV6-3|.|few|TRBJ2-2
TGTGCCAGCAGTCGGATTACAGGGAATTTGAACACCGGGGAGCTGTTTTTT
CASSRITGNLNTGELFF
>TRBV6-2/TRBV6-3|TRBD2|.|TRBJ2-5
TGTGCCAGCAGTTACCCCAGCGGGAGCACGGAGACCCAGTACTTC
CASSYPSGSTETQYF
>TRBV3-1|TRBD2|many|TRBJ2-7
TGTGCCAGCAGTCCGCATGAGGGTAGCGGGGAGGCCTACGAGCAGTACTTC
CASSPHEGSGEAYEQYF
>TRBV3-1|.|.|TRBJ1-1
TGTGCCAGCAGCCAAGACCTCGGCCTCGGGGGGCTGAACACTGAAGCTTTCTTT
CASSQDLGLGGLNTEAFF
>TRBV30|.|many|TRBJ1-1
TGTGCCTGGAGTGTAGGTCAAGGGGGGGACACTGAAGCTTTCTTT
CAWSVGQGGDTEAFF
>TRBV20-1|TRBD2|.|TRBJ2-5
TGCAGTGCTAGAGATTACAGGTCTAGCGGGACGCAAGAGACCCAGTACTTC
CSARDYRSSGTQETQYF
>TRBV20-1|.|.|TRBJ2-7
TGCAGTGCTAGCGGACCGGGAGAGGTCGACGAGCAGTACTTC
CSASGPGEVDEQYF
>TRBV28|.|.|TRBJ2-2
TGTGCCAGCAGTTTATTCGGCGCCCCTCGGAACACCGGGGAGCTGTTTTTT
CASSLFGAPRNTGELFF
>TRBV11-2|.|.|TRBJ2-5
TGTGCCAGCAGCCCCCTGGAAGGCCAAGAGACCCAGTACTTC
CASSPLEGQETQYF
>TRBV7-3|TRBD2|many|TRBJ2-7
TGTGCCAGCAGGTCGACTAGCGGGGGTTACGAGCAGTACTTC
CASRSTSGGYEQYF
>TRBV5-1|TRBD1|few|TRBJ1-1
TGCGCCAGCAGCCCACTGACAGGGGGCCATACTGAAGCTTTCTTT
CASSPLTGGHTEAFF
>TRBV6-1|TRBD1|.|TRBJ1-2
TGTGCCAGCAGTGTCCCGACAGGGTATGGCTACACCTTC
CASSVPTGYGYTF
>TRBV12-3/TRBV12-4|TRBD2|.|TRBJ2-5
TGTGCCAGCAGCTCAATAGCGGGGGAGAACCAAGAGACCCAGTACTTC
CASSSIAGENQETQYF
>TRBV4-1|TRBD2|.|TRBJ2-7
TGCGCCAGCAGCCAAGACCGGACTAGCGGTAAGATCTACGAGCAGTACTTC
CASSQDRTSGKIYEQYF
>TRBV6-1|TRBD2|many|TRBJ2-5
TGTGCCAGCAGATCTGCGGGGGGCCTCCAGGGGACCCAGTACTTC
CASRSAGGLQGTQYF
>TRBV6-1|.|many|TRBJ1-1
TGTGCCAGCATCCAACCGAACACTGAAGCTTTCTTT
CASIQPNTEAFF
>TRBV2|.|many|TRBJ1-5
TGTGCCAGCAAGGGCGGGGGGGCGCGGAATCAGCCCCAGCATTTT
CASKGGGARNQPQHF
>TRBV20-1|TRBD2|many|TRBJ2-4
TGCAGTGCTAGAGAAGGACTAGCGGGAGACCATAACATTCAGTACTTC
CSAREGLAGDHNIQYF
>TRBV5-1|.|few|TRBJ2-7
TGCGCCAGCAAGGAAGGGGCCGGACATGAGCAGTACTTC
CASKEGAGHEQYF
>TRBV10-3|.|.|TRBJ1-1
TGTGCCATCAGTGCTACCTTGTTTAGGAACACTGAAGCTTTCTTT
CAISATLFRNTEAFF
>TRBV28|TRBD1|many|TRBJ2-5
TGTGCCAGCAGCCCACAGGGGATCAGGCAAGAGACCCAGTACTTC
CASSPQGIRQETQYF
>TRBV24-1|.|.|TRBJ1-5
TGTGCCACCAGTGACCGGGCTGGAGATAGCAATCAGCCCCAGCATTTT
CATSDRAGDSNQPQHF
>TRBV4-1|.|.|TRBJ2-7
TGCGCCAGCAGCCAGCCGAGAAGGTCACACGAGCAGTACTTC
CASSQPRRSHEQYF
>TRBV28|TRBD1|.|TRBJ2-6
TGTGCCAGCAGTTTGGAATGGGGGACAGTCCCTCCTGGGGCCAACGTCCTGACTTTC
CASSLEWGTVPPGANVLTF
>TRBV5-1|.|.|TRBJ1-1
TGCGCCAGCAGCGGGAGGCCGATTCAGGGGAACACTGAAGCTTTCTTT
CASSGRPIQGNTEAFF
>TRBV28|.|many|TRBJ2-7
TGTGCCAGCACCTTATCAGGGAGCTCCTACGAGCAGTACTTC
CASTLSGSSYEQYF
>TRBV7-9|.|many|TRBJ2-7
TGTGCCAGCAGCTTCGCCTTAGGCGAGCAGTACTTC
CASSFALGEQYF
>TRBV20-1|.|many|TRBJ2-5
TGCAGTGGTGTAGACAGCCGAAGTGGAGAGACCCAGTACTTC
CSGVDSRSGETQYF
>TRBV6-1|.|few|TRBJ2-5
TGTGCCATCACGAGGGGAACGGAGACCCAGTACTTC
CAITRGTETQYF
>TRBV6-2/TRBV6-3|TRBD2|.|TRBJ2-7
TGTGCCAGCAGCCACCCCGAGCGGAGGGACTACGAGCAGGACTTC
CASSHPERRDYEQDF
>TRBV20-1|.|many|TRBJ2-7
TGCAGTGCTAGTTTGTGGGAGAATGAGCAGTACTTC
CSASLWENEQYF
>TRBV6-1|.|.|TRBJ1-5
TGTGCCAGCCAAGTAGGGGGTGGACAGCCCCAGCATTTT
CASQVGGGQPQHF
>TRBV18|.|many|TRBJ2-5
TGTGCCAGCTCACCCAGCCCAGGGGGACTCCAAGAGACCCAGTACTTC
CASSPSPGGLQETQYF
>TRBV20-1|.|.|TRBJ1-6
TGCAGTGCCACGCGCGGAGGGGTCAATTCACCCCTCCACTTT
CSATRGGVNSPLHF
>TRBV6-1|.|many|TRBJ1-6
TGTGCCAGCAAGAGGCAGGAAGGCTCACCCCTCCACTTT
CASKRQEGSPLHF
>TRBV15|.|many|TRBJ1-1
TGTGCCACCAGCAGAGGTCCGGGGAACACTGAAGCTTTCTTT
CATSRGPGNTEAFF
>TRBV28|.|many|TRBJ1-2
TGTGCCAGCACGCGGGGCAGCTCTAACTATGGCTACACCTTC
CASTRGSSNYGYTF